This TCR beta chain originates from a study of cytomegalovirus exposure and HLA in healthy donors. Study overall: Among about 179 million T cells, an earlier analysis found roughly 110 million unique TCR beta sequences. Regarding the study as a whole: Productive rates of about 87% or about 30% were seen for most TCR beta V segments in an earlier analysis. Later on, an analysis found that several of the most significant clusters appeared to be linked to common viral pathogens, which included parvovirus B19. The classifier was said to identify cytomegalovirus status with high specificity and sensitivity.

Turning to this clone: The antigen is undetermined. This sample includes further DNA sequences coding for the same CDR3.

The length of the CDR3 is 19 residues. The V gene lost 2 bases and the J gene lost 3 bases, with 23 bases spanning the gap. In germline, CDR1 is MNHEY, CDR2 SMNVEV (reference sequence). 13 Jbeta primers and 60 Vbeta primers were used for the PCR. TCRdb's table, derived via immunoSEQ multiplex PCR, lists solely in-frame clones and lacks some. The sample includes 150,000 to 190,000 clones, approximately 80% of them seen just once. The chain has TRBV27 and TRBJ1-5, with D perhaps TRBD1 (5 bases). Sequencing input: PBMCs. The source of this sequence is a woman aged 50 to 60 in good health and CMV-seropositive. This chain's CDR3 is CASSLVGQGRPGDNQPQHF. CDR3 DNA: TGTGCCAGCAGTTTAGTGGGGCAGGGTCGCCCTGGGGACAATCAGCCCCAGCATTTT.